Presented here are 14 T cell receptor beta chains from one specimen sequenced in a study of T cell responses to AZD1222 COVID-19 vaccine. This table comes from immunoSEQ multiplex PCR, and its TCRdb copy is limited to in-frame clones, with some not included. This sample has under 100,000 clones, with roughly nine tenths found just once. This material consisted of peripheral blood, taken 28 days after the second AZD1222 dose. The receptors derive from an adult who received the AZD1222 COVID-19 vaccine.

Points on this clone: The identical CDR3 is also encoded by other nucleotide sequences in the sample. The chain is built from TRBV19 and TRBJ2-7; D is possibly TRBD1 (6 bases). The CDR3 sequence is 13 residues long. Trimming cost V 5 bases and J 2 bases, with 10 bases left between them. The V gene's germline CDR1 is LNHDA and CDR2 SQIVND (reference sequence). The CDR3 sequence: CASSSGAAYEQYF. The CDR3 coding sequence is TGTGCCAGTAGTTCAGGGGCTGCCTACGAGCAGTACTTC.

The J gene is TRBJ1-1, the V gene TRBV5-5; D is unclear. The CDR3 consists of 13 residues. Trimming cost V 1 base and J 2 bases, with 6 bases left between them. CDR1 SGHKS and CDR2 YYEKEE come from the germline V gene (reference sequence). The CDR3 coding sequence is TGTGCCAGCAGCTTGAGCGCTAACACTGAAGCTTTCTTT. Translating it yields CASSLSANTEAFF.

The chain carries TRBV7-8 and TRBJ1-5; D perhaps matches TRBD1 (5 bases). The ends were cut back, 1 base at V and 3 bases at J, with 7 bases in the middle. Germline V lookup: CDR1 SGHVS, CDR2 FQNEAQ. There are 14 residues in the CDR3. CDR3 region: CASSLVRDNQPQHF. DNA for the CDR3: TGTGCCAGCAGCTTAGTCAGGGACAATCAGCCCCAGCATTTT.

The chain is built from TRBV2 and TRBJ1-2; D is perhaps TRBD1 (5 bases). CDR1 and CDR2 (germline): SNHLY, FYNNEI. The CDR3 consists of 14 residues. V was trimmed by 0 bases and J by 7 bases, leaving 12 bases between them. The CDR3 region has the DNA TGTGCCAGCAGTGAAGCAAGGGACCGTAGTGGCTACACCTTC. Translation: CASSEARDRSGYTF.

The gene calls are TRBV19 and TRBJ2-2, with 8 bases that match TRBD1. This CDR3 region has 14 residues. Germline V gene sequence: CDR1 LNHDA, CDR2 SQIVND (reference sequence). Trimming took 10 bases from V and 0 from J; bases not matched to a gene: 4. The CDR3 DNA sequence: TGTGCCATTGAGGGACAGGCGAACACCGGGGAGCTGTTTTTT. It codes for CAIEGQANTGELFF.

The chain links TRBV9 to TRBJ2-5; possible D gene TRBD2, 5 bases. The CDR3 has 15 residues. Germline-derived CDR1 and CDR2 are SGDLS and YYNGEE. Trimming cost V 0 bases and J 2 bases, with 11 bases left between them. CDR3 sequence (DNA): TGTGCCAGCAGCGTAGAGGACTGGGATCAAGAGACCCAGTACTTC. Protein product: CASSVEDWDQETQYF. The full variable domain, rest sourced from reference TRBV9 and TRBJ2-5, is DSGVTQTPKHLITATGQRVTLRCSPRSGDLSVYWYQQSLDQGLQFLIQYYNGEERAKGNILERFSAQQFPDLHSELNLSSLELGDSALYFCASSVEDWDQETQYFGPGTRLLVL.

The V and J genes are TRBV7-9 and TRBJ2-7; 8 nucleotides agree with TRBD1. This CDR3 has 17 amino acids. The V gene's germline CDR1 is SEHNR and CDR2 FQNEAQ (reference sequence). V trimming: 3 bases; J trimming: 0 bases; junction bases outside the gene matches: 10. In DNA form, the CDR3 reads TGTGCCAGCAGCTTTAGCCAGGGGGCCGGGGTCTCCTACGAGCAGTACTTC. As protein: CASSFSQGAGVSYEQYF.

V and J are TRBV5-1 and TRBJ1-1; no definite D call. The CDR3 totals 14 residues. Germline CDR1 is SGHRS and CDR2 is YFSETQ. V shed 4 bases and J shed 1 base, with 11 bases lying between them. The CDR3 spells CASSGGDRNTEAFF. CDR3 nucleotides: TGCGCCAGCAGCGGCGGAGATAGGAACACTGAAGCTTTCTTT.

The chain joins TRBV19 to TRBJ1-5; TRBD1 might be the D (5 bases). The CDR3 consists of 14 residues. V lost 3 bases, J lost 2 bases, and 8 bases lay in between. CDR1 and CDR2 (germline): LNHDA, SQIVND (reference sequence). The CDR3 sequence is CASSIIGGNQPQHF. CDR3 in DNA: TGTGCCAGTAGTATCATAGGGGGCAATCAGCCCCAGCATTTT.

The chain has TRBV6-5 and TRBJ2-1; D may be TRBD1 or TRBD2 (5 bases each). Between the trimmed V and J ends, which lost 2 bases and 9 bases, there was a span of 11 bases. Germline V gene data show CDR1 as MNHEY and CDR2 as SVGAGI. The CDR3 has 13 residues. CDR3 sequence (DNA): TGTGCCAGCAGTTACAGGGGAGCGGCTGAGCAGTTCTTC. It is translated as CASSYRGAAEQFF.

The V gene is TRBV6-5, the J gene TRBJ1-6; D possibly corresponds to TRBD1 (5 bases). The germline V gene encodes CDR1 MNHEY and CDR2 SVGAGI. Trimming left V 6 bases short and J 4 bases short, with 13 bases between. The CDR3 contains 15 residues. This CDR3 reads CASRGLTVYNSPLHF. DNA of the CDR3: TGTGCCAGCAGGGGCTTGACAGTGTATAATTCACCCCTCCACTTT.

CDR3 protein: CASSRTMGHNEQFF. In nucleotides, the CDR3 is TGTGCCAGCAGCAGAACGATGGGACACAATGAGCAGTTCTTC. This sequence joins TRBV7-9 and TRBJ2-1; D is perhaps TRBD1 or TRBD2 (5 bases each). Germline lookup yields CDR1 SEHNR and CDR2 FQNEAQ (reference sequence). The CDR3 has 14 amino acids. Deletions cut 5 bases from V and 5 bases from J, with 13 bases between.

The chain recombines TRBV5-3 with TRBJ1-1, with 8 bases identical to TRBD1. TRBV5-3 is an open reading frame, and its role is uncertain. The CDR3 runs to 14 residues. V dropped 9 bases and J dropped 6; count of bases not matched to a gene: 13. CDR3 sequence (DNA): TGTGCCACGACGGGACAGGTATTAAGGGCTGAAGCTTTCTTT. It encodes CATTGQVLRAEAFF.

The chain links TRBV7-9 to TRBJ2-2, with D possibly being TRBD1 or TRBD2 (6 bases each). The CDR3 is 17 amino acids. CDR1 SEHNR and CDR2 FQNEAQ come from the germline V gene (reference sequence). Trimming stripped 0 bases from V and 6 bases from J, with 17 bases between. CDR3 sequence (DNA): TGTGCCAGCAGCTTAGCCCCAGGAGGGGGGTTGGCCGGGGAGCTGTTTTTT. Amino acid sequence: CASSLAPGGGLAGELFF.